Shown below are 25 T cell receptor beta chains from a single sample sequenced in a study of blood T cell repertoires in COVID-19. The protocol was immunoSEQ multiplex PCR, while the TCRdb copy is restricted to in-frame clones and leaves out a portion. This table holds under 100,000 clones, 80% found once. Sequencing was performed on peripheral blood. Source of these receptors: a woman in her thirties or forties with active or convalescent COVID-19.

This clone has only a few counts. In DNA, the CDR3 is TGTGCCAGCAGCGACCAGGGGCCTCGCTCTGGAAACACCATATATTTT. Amino acids: CASSDQGPRSGNTIYF. J is TRBJ1-3 and V is TRBV7-2; tentative D call: TRBD1 (6 bases). Per the germline V gene, CDR1 is SGHTA and CDR2 is FQGNSA. Trimming stripped 5 bases from V and 0 bases from J, with 14 bases between. This CDR3 is 16 amino acids long.

The chain joins TRBV11-2 to TRBJ2-7, with 7 positions matching TRBD1. CDR3 length equals 15 residues. V trimming: 5 bases; J trimming: 2 bases; junction bases outside the gene matches: 9. The germline gives CDR1 SGHAT, CDR2 FQNNGV. CDR3 loop: CASSPNRGAAYEQYF. Here the CDR3 DNA reads TGTGCCAGCAGCCCTAACAGGGGCGCAGCCTACGAGCAGTACTTC. Together with reference TRBV11-2 and TRBJ2-7, the CDR3 gives the full variable domain: EAGVAQSPRYKIIEKRQSVAFWCNPISGHATLYWYQQILGQGPKLLIQFQNNGVVDDSQLPKDRFSAERLKGVDSTLKIQPAKLEDSAVYLCASSPNRGAAYEQYFGPGTRLTVT.

V usage is TRBV5-4 and J usage is TRBJ2-1, with 11 bases matching TRBD2. V trimming: 1 base; J trimming: 8 bases; junction bases outside the gene matches: 14. Germline V gene data show CDR1 as SGHNT and CDR2 as YYREEE (reference sequence). The CDR3 has 18 amino acids. CDR3 in amino acids: CASSLRRFTSGSKDEQFF. CDR3 nucleotide sequence: TGTGCCAGCAGCTTGCGACGTTTTACTAGCGGGAGTAAAGATGAGCAGTTCTTC.

This clone was seen just once. This chain joins TRBV11-3 and TRBJ2-7; no firm D call. CDR1 and CDR2 from the germline V gene are SGHNT and YENEEA. Trimming left V 5 bases short and J 6 bases short, with 17 bases between. The CDR3 runs to 14 residues. CDR3 amino acids: CASSPDPAEAEQYF. For the CDR3, the DNA is TGTGCCAGCAGCCCCGACCCCGCCGAGGCCGAGCAGTACTTC.

The J gene is TRBJ1-2, the V gene TRBV2, with D unclear. V was clipped by 3 bases and J by 14 bases, with 19 bases between them. Germline V gene sequence: CDR1 SNHLY, CDR2 FYNNEI. CDR3 length equals 13 residues. The CDR3 DNA sequence: TGTGCCAGCAGTGATAAAAGAGAGGGAGTGATTACCTTC. Translating gives CASSDKREGVITF.

V is TRBV28 and J is TRBJ2-5; maybe TRBD1 (6 bases). The length of the CDR3 is 12 residues. Trimming shortened V by 7 bases and J by 11 bases, and 17 bases separated the two germline ends. Germline assignment: CDR1 MDHEN and CDR2 SYDVKM. The CDR3 is CASTPGHGLQYF. The CDR3 DNA sequence: TGTGCCAGCACTCCGGGACACGGACTTCAGTACTTC.

In its sample, this clone was seen once. V gene TRBV9 combines with J gene TRBJ1-1; 7 nucleotides match TRBD1. Germline V gene lookup returns CDR1 SGDLS and CDR2 YYNGEE. There are 15 residues in the CDR3. The J segment lost 1 base and the V segment lost 2 bases, leaving 5 bases of the junction unmatched. Written as DNA, the CDR3 is TGTGCCAGCAGCGTCAGTAACAGGGGGAACACTGAAGCTTTCTTT. Its translation is CASSVSNRGNTEAFF.

This clone came up a few times. The CDR3 region has the DNA TGTGCCAGCTCACCAACAGGGAACACTGAAGCTTTCTTT. Its translation is CASSPTGNTEAFF. J is TRBJ1-1 and V is TRBV18; D might be TRBD1 (5 bases). Trimming took off 2 bases at V and 1 base at J, with 5 bases between the two ends. Germline CDR1 reads KGHSH; CDR2 reads LQKENI. This CDR3 contains 13 residues. The complete variable domain, with remaining parts taken from reference TRBV18 and TRBJ1-1, reads NAGVMQNPRHLVRRRGQEARLRCSPMKGHSHVYWYRQLPEEGLKFMVYLQKENIIDESGMPKERFSAEFPKEGPSILRIQQVVRGDSAAYFCASSPTGNTEAFFGQGTRLTVV.

This chain links TRBV5-1 with TRBJ1-1, with no clear D. The ends were cut back, 4 bases at V and 4 bases at J, with 14 bases in the middle. The CDR3 is made up of 14 amino acids. Germline V gives CDR1 SGHRS, CDR2 YFSETQ. This chain's CDR3 is CASSLQIPSTEAFF. The CDR3, as DNA: TGCGCCAGCAGCCTACAGATACCTTCCACTGAAGCTTTCTTT.

This clone was detected once. The CDR3 protein is CASSPLGRPNEKLFF. The CDR3 DNA follows: TGTGCCAGCTCACCATTGGGCAGACCTAATGAAAAACTGTTTTTT. The rearrangement uses TRBV18 and TRBJ1-4; D call uncertain. V was clipped by 2 bases and J by 3 bases, with 10 bases between them. CDR1 KGHSH and CDR2 LQKENI come from the germline V gene. CDR3 length: 15 amino acids.

The chain is built from TRBV6-2 or TRBV6-3 and TRBJ2-1; TRBD2 matches at 12 bases. Germline V gene sequence: CDR1 MNHEY, CDR2 SVGEGT. V shed 0 bases, J shed 4 bases, and the junction held 4 bases outside the gene matches. The CDR3 consists of 17 residues. The CDR3 nucleotides are TGTGCCAGCAGTTACTCGAGGCTAGCGGGGGGGTACAATGAGCAGTTCTTC. This codes for CASSYSRLAGGYNEQFF.

This sequence joins TRBV18 and TRBJ2-3; tentatively, D is TRBD2 (6 bases). Germline V gene sequence: CDR1 KGHSH, CDR2 LQKENI. V shed 0 bases and J shed 2 bases, with 6 bases lying between them. This CDR3 has 14 amino acids. The CDR3, as DNA: TGTGCCAGCTCACCACCGGGACTCACAGATACGCAGTATTTT. This gives the protein CASSPPGLTDTQYF.

This clone was counted only a few times. The chain is built from TRBV11-2 and TRBJ2-7; D remains unclear. The CDR3 loop spans 13 amino acids. The germline V gene encodes CDR1 SGHAT and CDR2 FQNNGV. Trimming shortened V by 6 bases and J by 0 bases, and 9 bases separated the two germline ends. CDR3 DNA: TGTGCCAGCAGTTACTCGGTCTCCTACGAGCAGTACTTC. As protein: CASSYSVSYEQYF. The full variable domain, its missing parts supplied by reference TRBV11-2 and TRBJ2-7, is EAGVAQSPRYKIIEKRQSVAFWCNPISGHATLYWYQQILGQGPKLLIQFQNNGVVDDSQLPKDRFSAERLKGVDSTLKIQPAKLEDSAVYLCASSYSVSYEQYFGPGTRLTVT.

V is TRBV19 and J is TRBJ2-1, with D possibly being TRBD1 (5 bases). Trimming removed 1 base at V and 7 bases at J, with 8 bases between. The CDR3 has 13 amino acids. Germline CDR1 reads LNHDA; CDR2 reads SQIVND (reference sequence). Here the CDR3 reads CASSIVGVNEQFF. CDR3 nucleotide sequence: TGTGCCAGTAGTATAGTAGGGGTAAATGAGCAGTTCTTC.

In its sample, this clone was seen a few times. In the same sample, other DNA sequences code for this CDR3. This chain joins TRBV12-3 or TRBV12-4 and TRBJ2-1; tentative D call: TRBD1 (5 bases). The length of the CDR3 is 13 residues. V lost 3 bases, J lost 7 bases, and 10 bases lay in between. The CDR3 DNA is TGTGCCAGCAGTTTGATCCAGGGTAATGAGCAGTTCTTC. Protein product: CASSLIQGNEQFF.

J is TRBJ2-3 and V is TRBV7-3; 11 bases fit TRBD2. The CDR3 consists of 14 residues. Germline V gene sequence: CDR1 SGHTA, CDR2 FQGTGA. V trimming: 6 bases; J trimming: 5 bases; junction bases outside the gene matches: 4. CDR3 DNA sequence: TGTGCCAGCAGTAGCGGGGGGGCACAAGATACGCAGTATTTT. It codes for CASSSGGAQDTQYF. Complete variable domain (other parts from reference TRBV7-3 and TRBJ2-3): GAGVSQTPSNKVTEKGKYVELRCDPISGHTALYWYRQSLGQGPEFLIYFQGTGAADDSGLPNDRFFAVRPEGSVSTLKIQRTERGDSAVYLCASSSGGAQDTQYFGPGTRLTVL.

DNA of the CDR3: TGTGCCAGCAGCTTAGGGGGAGGGAATTCACCCCTCCACTTT. Translating it yields CASSLGGGNSPLHF. The chain recombines TRBV7-3 with TRBJ1-6; a weak D match, TRBD1 (5 bases). V was shortened by 2 bases and J by 7 bases, with 9 bases between the two germline ends. Germline CDR1 is SGHTA and CDR2 is FQGTGA. This CDR3 spans 14 amino acids.

V is TRBV7-3 and J is TRBJ2-5, with TRBD1 matching over 12 bases. The germline V gene encodes CDR1 SGHTA and CDR2 FQGTGA. The CDR3 contains 16 residues. V gave up 5 bases and J gave up 5 bases; unmatched junction bases: 9. CDR3 sequence: CASSISPGQGAETQYF. CDR3 bases: TGTGCCAGCAGCATCTCCCCGGGACAGGGGGCGGAGACCCAGTACTTC.

The chain carries TRBV7-9 and TRBJ2-1; D is ambiguous. There are 13 residues in the CDR3. Germline V gene data show CDR1 as SEHNR and CDR2 as FQNEAQ (reference sequence). Trimming cost V 6 bases and J 7 bases, with 13 bases left between them. The CDR3 sequence: CASSFEHQNEQFF. The CDR3 DNA is TGTGCCAGCAGTTTCGAACACCAAAATGAGCAGTTCTTC.

This chain uses TRBV28 with TRBJ2-2; no firm D call. Germline V CDR1 and CDR2: MDHEN, SYDVKM. CDR3 length: 15 amino acids. Trimming removed 3 bases from V and 0 bases from J, with 8 bases in between. CDR3 in DNA: TGTGCCAGCAGTTTTAGTTTTGCGAACACCGGGGAGCTGTTTTTT. It is translated as CASSFSFANTGELFF.

The V gene is TRBV6-2 or TRBV6-3, the J gene TRBJ1-5; D is possibly TRBD1 (6 bases). V was trimmed by 3 bases and J by 2 bases, leaving 14 bases between them. CDR1 is MNHEY, CDR2 SVGEGT, per germline. This CDR3 has 16 amino acids. CDR3 DNA sequence: TGTGCCAGCAGTTATCTAGGCAGGGGAGGCAATCAGCCCCAGCATTTT. It codes for CASSYLGRGGNQPQHF.

The chain combines TRBV15 with TRBJ2-3, with TRBD2 matching 10 bases. Germline trimming cut 0 bases from V and 2 bases from J; bases unmatched to any gene: 2. The CDR3 consists of 16 residues. CDR1 and CDR2 (germline): LNHNV, YYDKDF (reference sequence). CDR3 in DNA: TGTGCCACCAGCAGAGACCTAGCGGGAGTCACAGATACGCAGTATTTT. This encodes CATSRDLAGVTDTQYF. The full variable domain, with the rest looked up from reference TRBV15 and TRBJ2-3, is DAMVIQNPRYQVTQFGKPVTLSCSQTLNHNVMYWYQQKSSQAPKLLFHYYDKDFNNEADTPDNFQSRRPNTSFCFLDIRSPGLGDTAMYLCATSRDLAGVTDTQYFGPGTRLTVL.

V usage is TRBV10-3 and J usage is TRBJ2-7, with 10 bases aligning to TRBD1. CDR3 length: 12 residues. Unmatched junction bases numbered 1, after V lost 8 bases and J lost 3 bases. Per the germline V gene, CDR1 is ENHRY and CDR2 is SYGVKD. The CDR3 loop is CAIGQGVYEQYF. The CDR3 nucleotides are TGTGCCATCGGACAGGGGGTCTACGAGCAGTACTTC.

The chain has TRBV5-4 and TRBJ2-7; weak D call: TRBD2 (6 bases). With 3 bases removed from V and 4 bases from J, the gap between germline ends came to 17 bases. Germline-derived CDR1 and CDR2 are SGHNT and YYREEE (reference sequence). CDR3 length: 15 amino acids. CDR3 sequence (DNA): TGTGCCAGCAGCTCGGACTATACCTCCTTTTACGAGCAGTACTTC. It yields the protein CASSSDYTSFYEQYF.

This chain uses TRBV15 with TRBJ2-3; possible D gene TRBD2, 6 bases. V dropped 0 bases and J dropped 1 base, with 8 bases sitting between them. CDR1 LNHNV and CDR2 YYDKDF come from the germline V gene (reference sequence). The CDR3 is 15 amino acids. The CDR3 loop reads CATSRDWGGTDTQYF. The CDR3 nucleotides read TGTGCCACCAGCAGAGATTGGGGGGGCACAGATACGCAGTATTTT.